The 9 T cell receptor beta chains listed next were all sequenced from one sample in a study of lung T cells in sarcoidosis with Löfgren's syndrome. TCRdb itself ran the reads through MiXCR, one entry per CDR3 protein. The sample contains around 60,000 distinct CDR3 sequences, 21% of which appear only once. The specimen sequenced was CD4+ T cells from PBMCs. The receptors shown here come from a human donor with sarcoidosis (Löfgren's syndrome or another form), or a control subject (not recorded which).

This chain connects TRBV12-3 or TRBV12-4 to TRBJ2-3; D is uncertain. There are 14 residues in the CDR3. Trimming cost V 3 bases and J 0 bases, with 7 bases left between them. The chain's CDR3 is CASSFYSSTDTQYF. The CDR3 DNA sequence: TGTGCCAGCAGTTTTTATAGCAGCACAGATACGCAGTATTTT.

The chain carries TRBV18 and TRBJ1-4; no reliable D call. CDR1 and CDR2 (germline): KGHSH, LQKENI. CDR3 length: 15 amino acids. Trimming left V 2 bases short and J 0 bases short, with 7 bases between. The CDR3 DNA is TGTGCCAGCTCACCAGGGCTTGCAACTAATGAAAAACTGTTTTTT. Amino acids: CASSPGLATNEKLFF.

The V gene is TRBV5-1, the J gene TRBJ2-1, with D possibly TRBD2 on 5 matching bases. The V end was cut by 4 bases, the J end by 8 bases, with 13 bases between. The germline V gene has CDR1 SGHRS and CDR2 YFSETQ. The CDR3 covers 13 residues. The CDR3 nucleotides read TGCGCCAGCAGCACACAAGCGGAGGATGAGCAGTTCTTC. Its translation is CASSTQAEDEQFF. The full variable domain, with the rest looked up from reference TRBV5-1 and TRBJ2-1, is KAGVTQTPRYLIKTRGQQVTLSCSPISGHRSVSWYQQTPGQGLQFLFEYFSETQRNKGNFPGRFSGRQFSNSRSEMNVSTLELGDSALYLCASSTQAEDEQFFGPGTRLTVL.

Of note for this clonotype: A much larger clonotype is one base distant, so this may be a read error. V is TRBV6-1 and J is TRBJ1-1; 7 bases match TRBD1. In germline, CDR1 is MNHNS, CDR2 SASEGT. The CDR3 is made up of 14 amino acids. V was clipped by 8 bases and J by 4 bases; unmatched bases: 10. This chain's CDR3 is CASGPRQGSTEAFF. The CDR3, as DNA: TGTGCCAGCGGTCCTCGACAGGGAAGCACTGAAGCTTTCTTT.

The rearrangement links TRBV2 to TRBJ2-1; 7 positions agree with TRBD2. Germline V gene data show CDR1 as SNHLY and CDR2 as FYNNEI. The V gene end was trimmed by 6 bases and the J gene end by 9 bases; junction bases not matched to a gene: 11. The CDR3 spans 14 residues. This chain's CDR3 is CASSRRREWGEQFF. The CDR3 DNA reads as TGTGCCAGCAGCCGTCGGCGGGAGTGGGGTGAGCAGTTCTTC.

This clonotype was picked up many times. V usage is TRBV6-2 or TRBV6-3 and J usage is TRBJ1-5; D remains unclear. The CDR3 is 13 residues long. Germline V lookup: CDR1 MNHEY, CDR2 SVGEGT. The V end was cut by 4 bases, the J end by 4 bases, with 8 bases between. DNA of the CDR3: TGTGCCAGCAGTTTGCAGTTAAATCAGCCCCAGCATTTT. This codes for CASSLQLNQPQHF.

The CDR3 spells CASGLRAGGSDNEQFF. The CDR3 nucleotides read TGTGCTAGTGGTTTGCGAGCGGGAGGTTCTGACAATGAGCAGTTCTTC. The rearrangement joins TRBV12-5 to TRBJ2-1; TRBD2 agrees at 9 bases. Germline V gives CDR1 LGHNT, CDR2 FRNRAP. The junction had 7 bases not matched to a gene; V was cut back by 2 bases and J by 5 bases. The CDR3 runs to 16 residues. The full variable domain, with the rest looked up from reference TRBV12-5 and TRBJ2-1, is DARVTQTPRHKVTEMGQEVTMRCQPILGHNTVFWYRQTMMQGLELLAYFRNRAPLDDSGMPKDRFSAEMPDATLATLKIQPSEPRDSAVYFCASGLRAGGSDNEQFFGPGTRLTVL.

This clonotype occurred a few times. This chain joins TRBV12-3 or TRBV12-4 and TRBJ2-1, with 9 bases identical to TRBD1. This CDR3 has 15 residues. The V and J ends lost 6 bases and 2 bases, in that order; junction bases with no gene match: 5. CDR3 nucleotide sequence: TGTGCCAGCAGCGACAACAGGGGGCCCTACAATGAGCAGTTCTTC. Encoded protein: CASSDNRGPYNEQFF.

As for this clonotype: A much larger clone differs by one base, so this may be a read error. The rearrangement links TRBV7-8 to TRBJ1-1; 10 bases fit TRBD1. CDR3 length: 17 amino acids. Per germline, CDR1 SGHVS and CDR2 FQNEAQ. The CDR3 region is CASSSRRDRGMNAEAFF. CDR3 coding DNA: TGTGCCAGCAGCAGTCGCCGGGACAGGGGCATGAACGCTGAAGCTTTCTTT.